This T cell receptor (beta chain) was recovered during a study of response to subunit inactivated influenza vaccine. General study results and limits: Authors suggested each seasonal influenza vaccination recruits few new T cells.

As concerns this clonotype: The antigen is not known.

TCRdb re-derived calls from the RT-PCR reads in MiXCR, one entry per CDR3 protein. Counted here are 490,000 or so distinct CDR3 sequences, 6.5% to 8% occurring once; the ten biggest clones make up 10% to 15%. The TCR sequence derives from a man in his fifties or sixties who received an inactivated influenza vaccine. The sequenced sample was PBMCs from blood, obtained around 25 months after vaccination.

The chain's CDR3 is CATSRDTGGSGNTIYF. CDR3 sequence (DNA): TGTGCCACCAGCAGAGATACAGGGGGCTCTGGAAACACCATATATTTT. The chain joins TRBV15 to TRBJ1-3, with TRBD1 identical over 8 bases. The junction had 1 base not matched to a gene; V was cut back by 0 bases and J by 0 bases. This CDR3 comprises 16 residues. Germline values: CDR1 LNHNV, CDR2 YYDKDF (reference sequence).